Reported below is one T cell receptor (beta chain). The source of the sample is a study of blood T cell repertoires in COVID-19. The CDR3 runs to 17 residues. J was trimmed by 8 bases and V by 2 bases; bases with no gene match: 16. The germline V gene encodes CDR1 MNHEY and CDR2 SVGEGT. Some clones are missing from TCRdb's copy, which holds only in-frame ones; the method was immunoSEQ multiplex PCR. The sample contains roughly 200,000 clones, approximately 89% of which appear only once. Sequencing was performed on peripheral blood. The origin of this receptor is an older woman with acute or convalescent COVID-19. The rearrangement links TRBV6-2 or TRBV6-3 to TRBJ2-3; 7 bases map to TRBD2. CDR3 region: CASSYETLAPEGGTQYF. In DNA, the CDR3 is TGTGCCAGCAGTTACGAAACACTAGCGCCCGAGGGAGGTACGCAGTATTTT.